A single sample is the source of the 28 T cell receptor beta chains below, sequenced in a study of CD8 T cells in Susac syndrome. An amount of RNA that ranged from roughly 0.45 to 1 ug was reverse transcribed with random hexamers. TCRdb independently ran MiXCR on the immunoSEQ multiplex PCR reads; one entry per CDR3 protein. The sample consists of 100,000 to 150,000 distinct CDR3 sequences, roughly 95% of them appearing once. Sequencing was done on a sample of CD4+ T cells from PBMCs. These receptor sequences come from a human donor in good health.

V and J are TRBV3-1 and TRBJ2-1; 9 nucleotides match TRBD2. V dropped 4 bases and J dropped 0; count of bases not matched to a gene: 4. CDR3 size: 16 residues. Germline CDR1 LGHDT, CDR2 YNNKEL (reference sequence). The CDR3 DNA reads as TGTGCCAGCAGCCCCCAGACTAGCGGCTCCTACAATGAGCAGTTCTTC. It yields the protein CASSPQTSGSYNEQFF.

This rearrangement joins TRBV23-1 to TRBJ1-5; 7 nucleotides line up with TRBD1. TRBV23-1 is labeled an ORF, and its function is uncertain. This CDR3 is built from 14 residues. V shed 10 bases and J 4 bases; nucleotides not matched to a gene: 10. The CDR3 coding sequence is TGCGCCAAACTAGAGGGACAGCTAAATCAGCCCCAGCATTTT. Translated: CAKLEGQLNQPQHF.

The chain is built from TRBV12-3 or TRBV12-4 and TRBJ1-2; D is possibly TRBD1 (5 bases). The CDR3 is 14 amino acids. Trimming stripped 3 bases from V and 0 bases from J, with 8 bases between. In nucleotides, the CDR3 is TGTGCCAGCAGTTTCGGGGCAGCTAACTATGGCTACACCTTC. It codes for CASSFGAANYGYTF.

V is TRBV18 and J is TRBJ2-1; 10 positions match TRBD1. With 3 bases clipped from V and 2 bases from J, the junction kept 1 base outside the gene matches. Per the germline V gene, CDR1 is KGHSH and CDR2 is LQKENI. The CDR3 is 15 residues long. The CDR3 protein is CASSPGQGAYNEQFF. CDR3 coding DNA: TGTGCCAGCTCACCTGGACAGGGGGCCTACAATGAGCAGTTCTTC.

CDR3 sequence: CASSFTRQGIQYF. DNA for the CDR3: TGTGCCAGCAGTTTCACCCGGCAGGGGATTCAGTACTTC. The rearrangement joins TRBV28 to TRBJ2-4; maybe TRBD1 (6 bases). CDR3 length: 13 residues. Trimming left V 3 bases short and J 10 bases short, with 13 bases between. The germline gives CDR1 MDHEN, CDR2 SYDVKM.

This clonotype was counted a single time. This chain connects TRBV12-3 or TRBV12-4 to TRBJ1-5; D is undetermined. The ends were cut back, 3 bases at V and 5 bases at J, with 5 bases in the middle. The CDR3 runs 12 residues. The CDR3 region has the DNA TGTGCCAGCAGTTTGGATTATCAGCCCCAGCATTTT. Residues: CASSLDYQPQHF.

V usage is TRBV2 and J usage is TRBJ2-5; D is undetermined. The CDR3 covers 15 residues. The germline V and J ends were trimmed by 1 base and 5 bases, with 14 bases remaining between them. CDR1 and CDR2 from the germline V gene are SNHLY and FYNNEI. The CDR3: CASSEGQAIRETQYF. The CDR3 bases are TGTGCCAGCAGTGAAGGGCAGGCTATCCGTGAGACCCAGTACTTC.

The chain recombines TRBV2 with TRBJ1-5; D gene ambiguous. Germline V gene data show CDR1 as SNHLY and CDR2 as FYNNEI. This CDR3 region has 13 residues. The V and J ends lost 1 base and 5 bases respectively, with 6 bases between them. The CDR3 protein is CASSEEAYQPQHF. In DNA, the CDR3 is TGTGCCAGCAGTGAAGAGGCTTATCAGCCCCAGCATTTT.

The chain carries TRBV20-1 and TRBJ2-1; 11 bases agree with TRBD2. Germline V gene lookup returns CDR1 DFQATT and CDR2 SNEGSKA (reference sequence). Losses at the gene ends were 5 bases for V and 2 bases for J; bases not matched to a gene: 2. This CDR3 comprises 14 residues. CDR3 sequence reads: CSARLAGTYNEQFF. CDR3 DNA sequence: TGCAGTGCTCGACTAGCGGGAACCTACAATGAGCAGTTCTTC.

V usage is TRBV18 and J usage is TRBJ2-3; no clear D gene. CDR3 length: 13 amino acids. V dropped 2 bases and J dropped 2 bases, with 5 bases sitting between them. Germline V gene sequence: CDR1 KGHSH, CDR2 LQKENI. The CDR3 is CASSPRLTDTQYF. Written as DNA, the CDR3 is TGTGCCAGCTCACCAAGACTCACAGATACGCAGTATTTT.

This chain connects TRBV30 to TRBJ2-1; D is uncertain. This CDR3 has 13 amino acids. Germline V gene sequence: CDR1 GTSNPN, CDR2 SVGIG (reference sequence). The V gene lost 3 bases and the J gene lost 4 bases, with 10 bases spanning the gap. CDR3 nucleotide sequence: TGTGCCTGGAGACGACTGGGGTACAATGAGCAGTTCTTC. Its translation: CAWRRLGYNEQFF.

The V gene is TRBV29-1, the J gene TRBJ2-1, with TRBD1 as a possible D gene (5 bases). Germline V lookup: CDR1 SQVTM, CDR2 ANQGSEA. The CDR3 sequence is 14 residues long. Trimming removed 3 bases from V and 1 base from J, with 10 bases in between. The CDR3 spells CSVEGRVSYNEQFF. CDR3 coding DNA: TGCAGCGTTGAGGGCAGGGTGTCCTACAATGAGCAGTTCTTC.

This clonotype was recorded once. The chain carries TRBV27 and TRBJ2-1; TRBD2 aligns across 11 bases. From germline, CDR1 is MNHEY and CDR2 SMNVEV (reference sequence). V was clipped by 5 bases and J by 8 bases; unmatched bases: 14. The CDR3 spans 17 residues. Here the CDR3 DNA reads TGTGCCAGCAGTCCCCAAGGAACTAGCGGGAGTTGGGATGAGCAGTTCTTC. It yields the protein CASSPQGTSGSWDEQFF.

The gene calls are TRBV10-3 and TRBJ2-1, with 14 bases fitting TRBD2. Germline V gene data show CDR1 as ENHRY and CDR2 as SYGVKD. V gave up 0 bases and J gave up 4 bases; unmatched junction bases: 5. The CDR3 is 18 residues long. In nucleotides, the CDR3 is TGTGCCATCAGTGAGTCGGGACTAGCGGGAGCGGCGTACAATGAGCAGTTCTTC. This sequence encodes CAISESGLAGAAYNEQFF.

CDR3: CASTPQGTSYEQYF. The CDR3 DNA reads TGTGCCAGCACTCCACAGGGGACCTCCTACGAGCAGTACTTC. This sequence joins TRBV28 and TRBJ2-7, with 7 nucleotides matching TRBD1. The CDR3 extends over 14 amino acids. The junction had 6 bases not matched to a gene; V was cut back by 7 bases and J by 0 bases. CDR1 MDHEN and CDR2 SYDVKM come from the germline V gene.

This clonotype was detected once. This chain joins TRBV12-3 or TRBV12-4 and TRBJ2-1, with 9 positions matching TRBD2. V lost 5 bases to trimming and J lost 2 bases; unmatched junction nucleotides: 7. This CDR3 has 16 residues. The CDR3 DNA sequence: TGTGCCAGCAGTCGAGGGTCTAGCGGGGCCTACAATGAGCAGTTCTTC. It encodes CASSRGSSGAYNEQFF.

The chain is built from TRBV6-5 and TRBJ1-1, with unresolved D. V was shortened by 8 bases and J by 0 bases, with 10 bases between the two germline ends. The CDR3 is 13 residues long. Germline V gene data show CDR1 as MNHEY and CDR2 as SVGAGI. The CDR3 DNA is TGTGCCAGCGGATCGACATTGAACACTGAAGCTTTCTTT. This translates into CASGSTLNTEAFF.

The chain uses TRBV18 and TRBJ1-3; 11 nucleotides agree with TRBD1. The ends lost 3 bases at V and 2 bases at J; junction bases unmatched: 6. This CDR3 contains 17 residues. Germline assignment: CDR1 KGHSH and CDR2 LQKENI. CDR3 residues: CASSPFPGQGAGNTIYF. CDR3 DNA: TGTGCCAGCTCACCGTTTCCGGGACAGGGGGCTGGAAACACCATATATTTT.

The V gene is TRBV29-1, the J gene TRBJ1-1; TRBD1 matches 7 bases. This CDR3 contains 12 residues. V dropped 7 bases and J dropped 1; count of bases not matched to a gene: 3. Germline V lookup: CDR1 SQVTM, CDR2 ANQGSEA. The CDR3 DNA reads TGCAGCGGAAGACAGGGGAACACTGAAGCTTTCTTT. It codes for CSGRQGNTEAFF.

The gene calls are TRBV7-2 and TRBJ1-2; D not certain. Germline CDR1 SGHTA, CDR2 FQGNSA. This CDR3 spans 12 amino acids. V was pared by 1 base and J by 14 bases, with 14 bases between. CDR3 amino acids: CASSLEIPTLTF. In DNA form, the CDR3 reads TGTGCCAGCAGCTTAGAGATACCTACGCTGACCTTC.

V is TRBV6-5 and J is TRBJ1-1, with 7 bases fitting TRBD1. This CDR3 has 15 amino acids. The junction had 9 bases not matched to a gene; V was cut back by 2 bases and J by 6 bases. Germline loops: CDR1 MNHEY, CDR2 SVGAGI. CDR3 DNA: TGTGCCAGCAGTTACGGTGCGACAGGGAGGGCTGAAGCTTTCTTT. Translated, it gives CASSYGATGRAEAFF.

The gene calls are TRBV3-1 and TRBJ2-2, with 10 bases matching TRBD2. The CDR3 contains 16 residues. V lost 1 base to trimming and J lost 6 bases; unmatched junction nucleotides: 5. Per the germline V gene, CDR1 is LGHDT and CDR2 is YNNKEL (reference sequence). The chain's CDR3 is CASSQVLAGVSGELFF. In nucleotides, the CDR3 is TGTGCCAGCAGCCAAGTTCTAGCGGGAGTTTCCGGGGAGCTGTTTTTT.

The chain is built from TRBV19 and TRBJ1-2; 9 bases map to TRBD1. This CDR3 has 14 amino acids. The V gene end was trimmed by 6 bases and the J gene end by 9 bases; junction bases not matched to a gene: 11. From germline, CDR1 is LNHDA and CDR2 SQIVND (reference sequence). CDR3 residues: CASSPTGTGPSYTF. The CDR3 nucleotides read TGTGCCAGTAGCCCGACCGGGACAGGGCCTAGCTACACCTTC. Using reference TRBV19 and TRBJ1-2 for the parts outside the CDR3, the full variable domain is DGGITQSPKYLFRKEGQNVTLSCEQNLNHDAMYWYRQDPGQGLRLIYYSQIVNDFQKGDIAEGYSVSREKKESFPLTVTSAQKNPTAFYLCASSPTGTGPSYTFGSGTRLTVV.

This clonotype came up once. The gene calls are TRBV12-3 or TRBV12-4 and TRBJ1-5; D might be TRBD1 (5 bases). The V end lost 6 bases, the J end lost 0 bases, and 12 bases lay between the germline ends. The CDR3 spans 15 residues. CDR3 DNA sequence: TGTGCCAGCAGCTTCCCTGGGGGTAGCAATCAGCCCCAGCATTTT. Protein product: CASSFPGGSNQPQHF.

This chain connects TRBV6-6 to TRBJ2-1; 7 positions match TRBD1. The trim removed 0 bases at V and 5 bases at J, leaving 7 bases unmatched. Germline CDR1 and CDR2: MNHNY and SVGAGI (reference sequence). The length of the CDR3 is 16 residues. For the CDR3, the DNA is TGTGCCAGCAGTTACTCACCGGGACAGACTCACAATGAGCAGTTCTTC. Its translation is CASSYSPGQTHNEQFF.

The chain joins TRBV7-6 to TRBJ2-1, with TRBD2 matching over 9 bases. The CDR3 extends over 18 amino acids. The trim removed 0 bases at V and 7 bases at J, leaving 13 bases unmatched. CDR1 SGHVS and CDR2 FNYEAQ come from the germline V gene. The CDR3 sequence is CASSLALLAGPLRNEQFF. CDR3 coding DNA: TGTGCCAGCAGCTTAGCGCTCCTAGCGGGACCCCTTCGAAATGAGCAGTTCTTC.

V and J are TRBV29-1 and TRBJ2-7; 8 positions agree with TRBD1. CDR3 length: 15 amino acids. V shed 0 bases and J 7 bases; nucleotides not matched to a gene: 11. Germline assignment: CDR1 SQVTM and CDR2 ANQGSEA. The CDR3 spells CSVEEDRASLGEQYF. The CDR3 DNA sequence: TGCAGCGTTGAAGAGGACAGGGCCTCACTGGGGGAGCAGTACTTC.

The rearrangement links TRBV6-1 to TRBJ2-7, with D unclear. CDR3 size: 9 residues. Trimming removed 11 bases from V and 6 bases from J, with 8 bases in between. Germline CDR1 reads MNHNS; CDR2 reads SASEGT. The CDR3 reads CAPPSEQYF. The CDR3 region has the DNA TGTGCCCCACCCTCCGAGCAGTACTTC.